The 13 T cell receptor beta chains presented below share a single source sample, sequenced in a study of cytomegalovirus exposure and HLA in healthy donors. The study ran its PCR with 60 Vbeta and 13 Jbeta primers. The assay was immunoSEQ multiplex PCR, and TCRdb's table has in-frame clones only and misses some. The sample yields 150,000 to 200,000 clones, 68% seen once. Material for sequencing was PBMCs. These TCRs come from a woman in her thirties or forties in good health and CMV-seropositive.

This clone was detected only a few times. The chain has TRBV5-1 and TRBJ2-7; 7 positions agree with TRBD1. Germline loops: CDR1 SGHRS, CDR2 YFSETQ. V shed 4 bases, J shed 3 bases, and the junction held 7 bases outside the gene matches. The CDR3 sequence is 14 residues long. The CDR3 DNA sequence: TGCGCCAGCAGCCCTACAGGGGTGGTCTACGAGCAGTACTTC. It is translated as CASSPTGVVYEQYF.

This clone was found once. The chain joins TRBV29-1 to TRBJ1-4; TRBD1 aligns across 10 bases. Unmatched junction bases numbered 4, after V lost 4 bases and J lost 8 bases. The length of the CDR3 is 13 residues. Germline CDR1 and CDR2: SQVTM and ANQGSEA. Here the CDR3 reads CSVADRGKEKLFF. As DNA, the CDR3 is TGCAGCGTTGCGGACAGGGGGAAAGAAAAACTGTTTTTT.

The chain employs TRBV6-5 and TRBJ1-2; TRBD1 aligns across 8 bases. V lost 7 bases and J lost 6; bases outside the gene matches: 4. The germline CDR1 and CDR2 sequences are MNHEY and SVGAGI. The CDR3 loop spans 12 amino acids. As DNA, the CDR3 is TGTGCCAGCACCTCGACAGGGGATGGCTACACCTTC. Translating it yields CASTSTGDGYTF.

This clone was found once. The V call is TRBV29-1, the J call TRBJ2-2, with D possibly being TRBD2 (5 bases). The ends were cut back, 4 bases at V and 2 bases at J, with 8 bases in the middle. From germline, CDR1 is SQVTM and CDR2 ANQGSEA. The CDR3 sequence is 13 residues long. The CDR3 DNA reads as TGCAGCGTTGCTGGACTTAACACCGGGGAGCTGTTTTTT. This codes for CSVAGLNTGELFF.

The J gene is TRBJ1-2, the V gene TRBV7-2; D is unresolved. Looked up from germline, CDR1 is SGHTA and CDR2 is FQGNSA. Trimming shortened V by 4 bases and J by 6 bases, and 15 bases separated the two germline ends. The CDR3 sequence is 14 residues long. The CDR3 is CASSSIGGSDGYTF. The CDR3 region has the DNA TGTGCCAGCAGCTCAATCGGAGGGTCGGATGGCTACACCTTC.

The chain is built from TRBV4-3 and TRBJ2-1; 10 positions agree with TRBD2. Germline V gene lookup returns CDR1 LGHNA and CDR2 YSLEER. After removal of 1 base from V and 2 bases from J, the junction contained 5 bases not matched to a gene. The CDR3 extends over 17 amino acids. Here the CDR3 reads CASSQALAGGTYNEQFF. The CDR3 DNA follows: TGCGCCAGCAGCCAAGCCTTAGCGGGGGGAACCTACAATGAGCAGTTCTTC.

The chain couples TRBV9 to TRBJ1-4, with a tentative D call TRBD1 (6 bases). V lost 4 bases and J lost 8, with 18 bases in between. CDR3 length equals 15 residues. Germline CDR1 is SGDLS and CDR2 is YYNGEE. CDR3 sequence (DNA): TGTGCCAGCAGCCAGTCAGGGGAAATCGGCGAAAAACTGTTTTTT. As protein: CASSQSGEIGEKLFF.

The rearrangement joins TRBV5-5 to TRBJ2-7, with TRBD2 matching over 9 bases. This CDR3 is 14 amino acids long. Trimming took 4 bases from V and 1 from J; bases not matched to a gene: 3. Germline lookup yields CDR1 SGHKS and CDR2 YYEKEE (reference sequence). The CDR3 region is CASSPTSGSYEQYF. In nucleotides, the CDR3 is TGTGCCAGCAGCCCGACTAGCGGATCCTACGAGCAGTACTTC.

The rearrangement links TRBV13 to TRBJ2-5, with D perhaps matching TRBD2 (6 bases). Germline V gene sequence: CDR1 PRHDT, CDR2 FYEKMQ (reference sequence). With 5 bases removed from V and 7 bases from J, the gap between germline ends came to 17 bases. The CDR3 loop spans 14 amino acids. The CDR3 loop is CASSMTEEGSTQYF. CDR3 DNA sequence: TGTGCCAGCAGCATGACGGAGGAGGGATCGACCCAGTACTTC.

The chain couples TRBV19 to TRBJ2-1; 11 bases fit TRBD2. The length of the CDR3 is 16 residues. After removal of 5 bases from V and 0 bases from J, the junction contained 3 bases not matched to a gene. The germline V gene encodes CDR1 LNHDA and CDR2 SQIVND (reference sequence). CDR3 region: CASSLAGGSSYNEQFF. In DNA form, the CDR3 reads TGTGCCAGTAGTCTAGCGGGGGGTAGCTCCTACAATGAGCAGTTCTTC.

This chain connects TRBV4-1 to TRBJ2-7; 12 bases line up with TRBD2. The CDR3 consists of 17 residues. The J segment lost 1 base and the V segment lost 5 bases, leaving 9 bases of the junction unmatched. The germline CDR1 and CDR2 sequences are MGHRA and YSYEKL. The chain's CDR3 is CASSILVLAGGSYEQYF. CDR3 nucleotides: TGCGCCAGCAGCATCCTGGTCCTAGCGGGAGGGTCCTACGAGCAGTACTTC.

This clone came up a few times. The rearrangement uses TRBV2 and TRBJ1-1; D is uncertain. The CDR3 loop spans 14 amino acids. The germline CDR1 and CDR2 sequences are SNHLY and FYNNEI. The V end was cut by 8 bases, the J end by 3 bases, with 16 bases between. The DNA of the CDR3 is TGTGCCAGCTTAGAGAGGGAATTTTACACTGAAGCTTTCTTT. This encodes CASLEREFYTEAFF. The variable domain in full, with the rest retrieved from reference TRBV2 and TRBJ1-1, is EPEVTQTPSHQVTQMGQEVILRCVPISNHLYFYWYRQILGQKVEFLVSFYNNEISEKSEIFDDQFSVERPDGSNFTLKIRSTKLEDSAMYFCASLEREFYTEAFFGQGTRLTVV.

The genes are TRBV5-4 and TRBJ1-1; a weak D match, TRBD1 (6 bases). The CDR3 covers 14 residues. Looked up from germline, CDR1 is SGHNT and CDR2 is YYREEE (reference sequence). V was cut by 3 bases and J by 1 base, with 10 bases left in between. The CDR3 loop reads CASSWGQPNTEAFF. CDR3 in DNA: TGTGCCAGCAGCTGGGGACAACCGAACACTGAAGCTTTCTTT.